A single sample is the source of the 27 T cell receptor beta chains below, sequenced in a study of beta chain features in type 1 diabetes. Expressed TCRB transcripts were sequenced because the entire RNA isolate underwent reverse transcription. Some clones are missing from TCRdb's copy, which holds only in-frame ones; the method was immunoSEQ multiplex PCR. The repertoire holds approximately 150,000 clones, approximately 8.4% seen once, with over 2% in the top ten. Sequencing was done on a sample of central memory CD4+ T cells from blood. The receptor set was obtained from a woman aged 18-30 years in good health.

Details on this clone: Other DNA variants within this sample encode the same CDR3. The chain combines TRBV18 with TRBJ1-2, with TRBD1 as a possible D gene (5 bases). V was shortened by 3 bases and J by 0 bases, with 8 bases between the two germline ends. The CDR3 spans 14 residues. CDR1 and CDR2 from the germline V gene are KGHSH and LQKENI. The CDR3 spells CASSPQGSNYGYTF. Written as DNA, the CDR3 is TGTGCCAGCTCACCTCAGGGCTCTAACTATGGCTACACCTTC.

V usage is TRBV1 and J usage is TRBJ1-1; the table calls TRBD1, which could not be checked here. TRBV1 is termed a pseudogene. This CDR3 is 20 amino acids long. CDR3 region: CTSSQESKARTGGADTEAFF. CDR3 nucleotide sequence: TGCACCAGCAGCCAAGAATCCAAAGCTAGGACAGGGGGCGCAGACACTGAAGCTTTCTTT.

The V and J genes are TRBV5-1 and TRBJ2-3, with D possibly being TRBD2 (6 bases). The germline V and J ends were trimmed by 0 bases and 0 bases, with 14 bases remaining between them. Germline assignment: CDR1 SGHRS and CDR2 YFSETQ. The CDR3 covers 17 residues. CDR3 nucleotides: TGCGCCAGCAGCTTGGGTCTGGCGGGGACGAGCACAGATACGCAGTATTTT. Translated: CASSLGLAGTSTDTQYF.

With respect to this clone: This sample includes further DNA sequences coding for the same CDR3. The genes are TRBV30 and TRBJ2-3, with a weak D call TRBD2 (5 bases). This CDR3 is built from 15 residues. The V and J ends lost 0 bases and 1 base respectively, with 11 bases between them. Germline V lookup: CDR1 GTSNPN, CDR2 SVGIG (reference sequence). CDR3 DNA: TGTGCCTGGAGTGTACACGGGGTTGGCACAGATACGCAGTATTTT. Translation: CAWSVHGVGTDTQYF.

The chain uses TRBV5-1 and TRBJ2-1; the D gene is possibly TRBD1 (6 bases). The CDR3 has 16 residues. Germline V gene data show CDR1 as SGHRS and CDR2 as YFSETQ. Trimming took 4 bases from V and 3 from J, leaving 17 bases between them. The CDR3 loop is CASSPTTNRVYNEQFF. The CDR3 nucleotides read TGCGCCAGCAGCCCGACGACCAACAGGGTCTACAATGAGCAGTTCTTC. The entire variable domain, with the rest obtained from reference TRBV5-1 and TRBJ2-1, is as follows: KAGVTQTPRYLIKTRGQQVTLSCSPISGHRSVSWYQQTPGQGLQFLFEYFSETQRNKGNFPGRFSGRQFSNSRSEMNVSTLELGDSALYLCASSPTTNRVYNEQFFGPGTRLTVL.

V usage is TRBV7-8 and J usage is TRBJ1-1, with 7 bases aligning to TRBD1. Germline V gives CDR1 SGHVS, CDR2 FQNEAQ. The trim removed 4 bases at V and 6 bases at J, leaving 14 bases unmatched. The CDR3 spans 16 residues. CDR3 sequence: CASSSQTGLSTPEAFF. In DNA, the CDR3 is TGTGCCAGCAGCTCCCAGACAGGGCTGAGTACCCCTGAAGCTTTCTTT.

This clone has ten or more counts. CDR3 region: CASSSSGTYGETQYF. In DNA form, the CDR3 reads TGCGCCAGCAGCTCTTCCGGGACATATGGGGAGACCCAGTACTTC. The J gene is TRBJ2-5, the V gene TRBV5-1, with TRBD1 as a possible D gene (6 bases). V was clipped by 3 bases and J by 5 bases, with 17 bases between them. This CDR3 region has 15 residues. From germline, CDR1 is SGHRS and CDR2 YFSETQ.

This chain links TRBV4-1 with TRBJ2-5; D uncertain. The CDR3 contains 13 residues. The V gene's germline CDR1 is MGHRA and CDR2 YSYEKL. Trimming removed 2 bases at V and 3 bases at J, with 7 bases between. This CDR3 is CASSQFGEETQYF. CDR3 bases: TGCGCCAGCAGCCAATTTGGAGAAGAGACCCAGTACTTC.

This clone was counted a few times. CDR3 nucleotide sequence: TGTGCCTGGAGCCCGACAGGGAGCGGGGAGCTGTTTTTT. It codes for CAWSPTGSGELFF. This chain uses TRBV30 with TRBJ2-2; the match to TRBD1 covers 7 bases. The germline gives CDR1 GTSNPN, CDR2 SVGIG (reference sequence). This CDR3 spans 13 amino acids. V shed 3 bases, J shed 7 bases, and the junction held 5 bases outside the gene matches.

The chain is built from TRBV2 and TRBJ2-5, with a possible D match to TRBD2 (6 bases). Trimming left V 4 bases short and J 2 bases short, with 11 bases between. The CDR3 spans 14 residues. The germline gives CDR1 SNHLY, CDR2 FYNNEI. CDR3: CASSAGDSQETQYF. In DNA, the CDR3 is TGTGCCAGCAGTGCTGGGGACTCTCAAGAGACCCAGTACTTC.

This clone appeared many times. The chain links TRBV29-1 to TRBJ2-7; D is uncertain. The CDR3 spans 12 residues. Germline loops: CDR1 SQVTM, CDR2 ANQGSEA. Trimming shortened V by 5 bases and J by 2 bases, and 10 bases separated the two germline ends. The chain's CDR3 is CSVTTDTYEQYF. The CDR3 coding sequence is TGCAGCGTTACAACAGATACCTACGAGCAGTACTTC.

This clone was found a few times. V gene TRBV6-5 combines with J gene TRBJ1-2; D not resolved. CDR1 and CDR2 (germline): MNHEY, SVGAGI. V was pared by 2 bases and J by 6 bases, with 10 bases between. The CDR3 sequence is 13 residues long. The CDR3 region is CASSYGARDGYTF. For the CDR3, the DNA is TGTGCCAGCAGTTACGGAGCTCGGGATGGCTACACCTTC.

V usage is TRBV5-4 and J usage is TRBJ2-5, with 9 nucleotides matching TRBD2. J was trimmed by 5 bases and V by 4 bases; bases with no gene match: 12. The germline CDR1 and CDR2 sequences are SGHNT and YYREEE (reference sequence). The CDR3 loop spans 16 amino acids. CDR3 sequence (DNA): TGTGCCAGCAGCCCCCGGGTAGCGGGAGTTGGTGAGACCCAGTACTTC. Encoded protein: CASSPRVAGVGETQYF.

There are a few counts of this clone. This chain links TRBV29-1 with TRBJ1-1; D uncertain. The CDR3 is made up of 13 amino acids. V was shortened by 3 bases and J by 6 bases, with 14 bases between the two germline ends. The germline V gene has CDR1 SQVTM and CDR2 ANQGSEA. The CDR3 protein is CSVDRAKRAEAFF. CDR3 DNA: TGCAGCGTTGATAGAGCGAAACGTGCTGAAGCTTTCTTT. Filled out from reference TRBV29-1 and TRBJ1-1, the complete variable domain reads SAVISQKPSRDICQRGTSLTIQCQVDSQVTMMFWYRQQPGQSLTLIATANQGSEATYESGFVIDKFPISRPNLTFSTLTVSNMSPEDSSIYLCSVDRAKRAEAFFGQGTRLTVV.

The chain combines TRBV27 with TRBJ1-2, with 9 positions matching TRBD1. The V and J ends lost 6 bases and 5 bases, in that order; junction bases with no gene match: 7. The CDR3 runs 14 residues. Germline CDR1 is MNHEY and CDR2 is SMNVEV (reference sequence). CDR3 DNA: TGTGCCAGCAGCTTACAGGGGGCCGCTTATGGCTACACCTTC. It yields the protein CASSLQGAAYGYTF.

The V call is TRBV5-1, the J call TRBJ2-2; D is possibly TRBD1 (6 bases). This CDR3 has 13 residues. V lost 6 bases and J lost 4, with 10 bases in between. Germline V lookup: CDR1 SGHRS, CDR2 YFSETQ. Here the CDR3 reads CASNSQGTGELFF. In DNA, the CDR3 is TGCGCCAGCAACTCACAGGGCACCGGGGAGCTGTTTTTT.

This clone has a handful of counts. The gene calls are TRBV7-2 and TRBJ1-5; D is ambiguous. This CDR3 contains 13 residues. CDR1 is SGHTA, CDR2 FQGNSA, per germline. V lost 5 bases and J 4 bases, leaving 9 bases between the germline ends. This CDR3 is CASSPGWNQPQHF. The CDR3 bases are TGTGCCAGCAGCCCCGGGTGGAATCAGCCCCAGCATTTT. The full variable domain, in which reference TRBV7-2 and TRBJ1-5 provide the parts outside the CDR3, is GAGVSQSPSNKVTEKGKDVELRCDPISGHTALYWYRQSLGQGLEFLIYFQGNSAPDKSGLPSDRFSAERTGGSVSTLTIQRTQQEDSAVYLCASSPGWNQPQHFGDGTRLSIL.

The chain has TRBV5-4 and TRBJ2-5, with D possibly TRBD2 on 7 matching bases. Trimming pared 4 bases from V and 0 bases from J, leaving 10 bases between. Germline loops: CDR1 SGHNT, CDR2 YYREEE (reference sequence). The CDR3 is made up of 14 amino acids. The chain's CDR3 is CASSVGGDQETQYF. DNA of the CDR3: TGTGCCAGCAGCGTAGGGGGGGACCAAGAGACCCAGTACTTC.

This clone has more than one count but fewer than ten. The chain has TRBV29-1 and TRBJ1-1, with 7 bases matching TRBD1. The CDR3 has 13 residues. Germline CDR1 and CDR2: SQVTM and ANQGSEA. Germline trimming cut 1 base from V and 8 bases from J; bases unmatched to any gene: 7. The CDR3 sequence: CSVEARSDREAFF. The CDR3 DNA follows: TGCAGCGTTGAAGCCAGATCGGACAGGGAAGCTTTCTTT.

This clone was seen more than once but under ten times. The chain combines TRBV11-1 with TRBJ2-3; perhaps TRBD2 as D (5 bases). The CDR3 consists of 15 residues. V was cut by 6 bases and J by 2 bases, with 15 bases left in between. Germline V gives CDR1 SGHAT, CDR2 FQDESV (reference sequence). DNA for the CDR3: TGTGCCAGCAGTCCGCGGGCGAGGGACACAGATACGCAGTATTTT. Translation gives CASSPRARDTDTQYF. The complete variable domain, with remaining parts taken from reference TRBV11-1 and TRBJ2-3, reads EAEVAQSPRYKITEKSQAVAFWCDPISGHATLYWYRQILGQGPELLVQFQDESVVDDSQLPKDRFSAERLKGVDSTLKIQPAELGDSAMYLCASSPRARDTDTQYFGPGTRLTVL.

The V and J genes are TRBV4-3 and TRBJ2-7, with a tentative D call TRBD2 (7 bases). The germline V gene encodes CDR1 LGHNA and CDR2 YSLEER. The V end lost 4 bases, the J end lost 6 bases, and 19 bases lay between the germline ends. The CDR3 spans 15 residues. As DNA, the CDR3 is TGCGCCAGCAGCCCGCTAAGGGGGGGCGCGGGCGAGCAGTACTTC. Protein: CASSPLRGGAGEQYF.

The chain uses TRBV7-9 and TRBJ2-7; 7 bases are a match to TRBD1. There are 15 residues in the CDR3. J gave up 6 bases and V 5 bases, and 13 bases lay outside the gene matches. Germline CDR1 and CDR2: SEHNR and FQNEAQ (reference sequence). The DNA of the CDR3 is TGTGCCAGCAGCCAGGGGTCGGGACAGCTACGCGAGCAGTACTTC. As protein: CASSQGSGQLREQYF.

The CDR3 sequence: CAISESQGSTGNTIYF. The CDR3 nucleotides read TGTGCCATCAGTGAGTCTCAGGGATCTACTGGAAACACCATATATTTT. The chain is built from TRBV10-3 and TRBJ1-3; a possible D gene is TRBD1 (5 bases). V gave up 0 bases and J gave up 2 bases, with 11 bases separating them. The germline V gene encodes CDR1 ENHRY and CDR2 SYGVKD. This CDR3 contains 16 residues.

The table lists this clone with a few counts. The chain combines TRBV27 with TRBJ1-2; TRBD1 might be the D (6 bases). From germline, CDR1 is MNHEY and CDR2 SMNVEV (reference sequence). There are 14 residues in the CDR3. V dropped 7 bases and J dropped 0 bases, with 12 bases sitting between them. CDR3 amino acids: CASTAQGTNYGYTF. DNA for the CDR3: TGTGCCAGCACCGCACAGGGAACTAACTATGGCTACACCTTC.

The chain is built from TRBV19 and TRBJ1-1, with 7 bases matching TRBD1. Per the germline V gene, CDR1 is LNHDA and CDR2 is SQIVND (reference sequence). V was pared by 3 bases and J by 1 base, with 5 bases of the junction left unmatched. This CDR3 comprises 15 residues. The DNA of the CDR3 is TGTGCCAGTAGTATCTTCGGGACAGAGAACACTGAAGCTTTCTTT. Amino acids: CASSIFGTENTEAFF.

The sample holds a few counts of this clone. The chain uses TRBV5-8 and TRBJ1-1; TRBD1 might be the D (6 bases). Per germline, CDR1 SGHTS and CDR2 YDEGEE. The CDR3 extends over 15 amino acids. The V end lost 2 bases, the J end lost 0 bases, and 11 bases lay between the germline ends. The CDR3 region is CASSFRQVVNTEAFF. The DNA of the CDR3 is TGTGCCAGCAGCTTCCGACAGGTGGTGAACACTGAAGCTTTCTTT. The full variable domain, with the rest looked up from reference TRBV5-8 and TRBJ1-1, is EAGVTQSPTHLIKTRGQQATLRCSPISGHTSVYWYQQALGLGLQFLLWYDEGEERNRGNFPPRFSGRQFPNYSSELNVNALELEDSALYLCASSFRQVVNTEAFFGQGTRLTVV.

This clone was picked up a small number of times. V usage is TRBV7-9 and J usage is TRBJ2-1; perhaps TRBD1 as D (6 bases). There are 17 residues in the CDR3. Between the trimmed V and J ends, which lost 5 bases and 0 bases, there was a span of 17 bases. CDR1 is SEHNR, CDR2 FQNEAQ, per germline (reference sequence). CDR3 bases: TGTGCCAGCAGCACGAGAATGGGGGCGAACTCCTACAATGAGCAGTTCTTC. This gives the protein CASSTRMGANSYNEQFF.